These 17 T cell receptor beta chains share one sample of origin, sequenced in a study of identical twins. MiXCR, run by TCRdb on the 5' RACE reads, gives a single entry per CDR3 protein. The sample consists of hundreds of thousands of distinct CDR3 sequences, about a fifth of them appearing once. These records were also assigned to another study, of yellow fever vaccine responses in identical twins.

The sequenced material came from CD4+ T cells sorted from blood. Receptors were obtained from a woman between 18 and 29 years old in good health.

The chain couples TRBV24-1 to TRBJ2-2; maybe TRBD1 (6 bases). The CDR3 totals 14 residues. Trimming took 5 bases from V and 1 from J, leaving 7 bases between them. Germline-derived CDR1 and CDR2 are KGHDR and SFDVKD. CDR3 region: CATSGDKNTGELFF. CDR3 bases: TGTGCCACCAGTGGGGACAAGAACACCGGGGAGCTGTTTTTT.

This clonotype was seen a handful of times. The CDR3 DNA reads TGTGCCAGGACCCCGGGACTAGTTGTAAATGAGCAGTTCTTC. This encodes CARTPGLVVNEQFF. The V gene is TRBV7-3, the J gene TRBJ2-1, with TRBD2 matching 8 bases. The CDR3 sequence is 14 residues long. Germline-derived CDR1 and CDR2 are SGHTA and FQGTGA. J was trimmed by 7 bases and V by 9 bases; bases with no gene match: 11.

The chain recombines TRBV3-1 with TRBJ2-7, with 11 bases identical to TRBD2. Losses at the gene ends were 5 bases for V and 3 bases for J; bases not matched to a gene: 15. Germline CDR1 and CDR2: LGHDT and YNNKEL (reference sequence). This CDR3 spans 18 amino acids. CDR3 nucleotide sequence: TGTGCCAGCAGCAATTATTTGGTAGCGGGAGGGCCCCGCTACGAGCAGTACTTC. This codes for CASSNYLVAGGPRYEQYF.

The chain couples TRBV20-1 to TRBJ1-1, with D uncertain. The CDR3 runs 13 residues. Germline V gene sequence: CDR1 DFQATT, CDR2 SNEGSKA (reference sequence). Trimming left V 5 bases short and J 0 bases short, with 10 bases between. The chain's CDR3 is CSAYGLMNTEAFF. The CDR3 DNA reads as TGCAGTGCTTATGGTCTAATGAACACTGAAGCTTTCTTT.

The rearrangement links TRBV6-1 to TRBJ2-1, with D possibly matching TRBD2 (6 bases). The germline V gene encodes CDR1 MNHNS and CDR2 SASEGT. This CDR3 has 15 amino acids. V lost 5 bases and J 2 bases, leaving 13 bases between the germline ends. In DNA form, the CDR3 reads TGTGCCAGCAGTCCTATCCGCGGGACCTACAATGAGCAGTTCTTC. This gives the protein CASSPIRGTYNEQFF.

This clonotype was detected ten times or more. The rearrangement joins TRBV5-1 to TRBJ1-4; 9 bases align to TRBD1. The CDR3 is 16 amino acids. J lost 5 bases, V lost 4 bases, and 9 bases had no gene match. From germline, CDR1 is SGHRS and CDR2 YFSETQ. As DNA, the CDR3 is TGCGCCAGCAGCATGTCAACAGGGGGCTACAATGAAAAACTGTTTTTT. It translates to CASSMSTGGYNEKLFF.

J is TRBJ1-5 and V is TRBV12-3 or TRBV12-4; no reliable D call. V was trimmed by 6 bases and J by 4 bases, leaving 7 bases between them. CDR3 size: 12 residues. The CDR3 DNA sequence: TGTGCCAGCAGAATAGGGAATCAGCCCCAGCATTTT. This codes for CASRIGNQPQHF.

The chain employs TRBV28 and TRBJ2-1; 12 bases agree with TRBD1. Germline values: CDR1 MDHEN, CDR2 SYDVKM. V was clipped by 4 bases and J by 8 bases; unmatched bases: 9. This CDR3 comprises 16 residues. In DNA form, the CDR3 reads TGTGCCAGCAGTTCTGCCGGGACAGGGGGCAGGGATGAGCAGTTCTTC. This sequence encodes CASSSAGTGGRDEQFF. Drawing the rest from reference TRBV28 and TRBJ2-1, the complete variable domain is DVKVTQSSRYLVKRTGEKVFLECVQDMDHENMFWYRQDPGLGLRLIYFSYDVKMKEKGDIPEGYSVSREKKERFSLILESASTNQTSMYLCASSSAGTGGRDEQFFGPGTRLTVL.

The rearrangement uses TRBV10-3 and TRBJ1-1; no definite D call. The germline V gene encodes CDR1 ENHRY and CDR2 SYGVKD. There are 13 residues in the CDR3. The ends were cut back, 7 bases at V and 3 bases at J, with 12 bases in the middle. In DNA, the CDR3 is TGTGCCATCAATGGAGGGTTTGACACTGAAGCTTTCTTT. Its protein is CAINGGFDTEAFF.

In its sample, this clonotype was seen a few times. J is TRBJ2-7 and V is TRBV24-1; TRBD1 matches at 9 bases. The CDR3 is 15 amino acids. Germline trimming cut 4 bases from V and 1 base from J; bases unmatched to any gene: 4. Germline loops: CDR1 KGHDR, CDR2 SFDVKD. The CDR3 here is CATSESGTGSYEQYF. CDR3 DNA: TGTGCCACCAGTGAGTCCGGGACAGGGTCCTACGAGCAGTACTTC.

The chain is built from TRBV28 and TRBJ2-7; the D gene is possibly TRBD2 (5 bases). The CDR3 has 15 residues. V shed 1 base and J shed 3 bases, with 13 bases lying between them. CDR1 and CDR2 from the germline V gene are MDHEN and SYDVKM. CDR3 DNA sequence: TGTGCCAGCAGTTTATCGGCCGCGGGCTTCTACGAGCAGTACGTC. This gives the protein CASSLSAAGFYEQYV.

This clonotype was detected a few times. The genes are TRBV20-1 and TRBJ2-7, with D perhaps matching TRBD1 (6 bases). The CDR3 has 12 amino acids. Per the germline V gene, CDR1 is DFQATT and CDR2 is SNEGSKA (reference sequence). V was shortened by 5 bases and J by 3 bases, with 11 bases between the two germline ends. Here the CDR3 DNA reads TGCAGTGCTCTAAGGACAGACTACGAGCAGTACTTC. Encoded protein: CSALRTDYEQYF.

A few counts support this clonotype. The chain employs TRBV5-1 and TRBJ2-3, with TRBD2 matching over 9 bases. Germline V gene lookup returns CDR1 SGHRS and CDR2 YFSETQ. The CDR3 contains 17 residues. V lost 0 bases to trimming and J lost 3 bases; unmatched junction nucleotides: 8. CDR3 sequence reads: CASSLGLAGVVTDTQYF. CDR3 bases: TGCGCCAGCAGCTTGGGGTTAGCGGGAGTTGTGACAGATACGCAGTATTTT. The full variable domain, rest sourced from reference TRBV5-1 and TRBJ2-3, is KAGVTQTPRYLIKTRGQQVTLSCSPISGHRSVSWYQQTPGQGLQFLFEYFSETQRNKGNFPGRFSGRQFSNSRSEMNVSTLELGDSALYLCASSLGLAGVVTDTQYFGPGTRLTVL.

Only a few counts were recorded for this clonotype. The chain carries TRBV10-3 and TRBJ2-7; unclear D gene. From germline, CDR1 is ENHRY and CDR2 SYGVKD. The CDR3 is 13 amino acids. The V gene lost 2 bases and the J gene lost 1 base, with 6 bases spanning the gap. CDR3 DNA sequence: TGTGCCATCAGTGAGCTGGATTCCTACGAGCAGTACTTC. Protein sequence: CAISELDSYEQYF.

The V gene is TRBV20-1, the J gene TRBJ2-5; 8 positions match TRBD2. CDR1 is DFQATT, CDR2 SNEGSKA, per germline (reference sequence). CDR3 length: 15 amino acids. V shed 1 base and J 2 bases; nucleotides not matched to a gene: 6. CDR3 DNA sequence: TGCAGTGCTAGAGGGCTAGCGGGTCAACAAGAGACCCAGTACTTC. This codes for CSARGLAGQQETQYF.

A few counts support this clonotype. The chain employs TRBV5-4 and TRBJ2-1, with 8 bases aligning to TRBD2. The CDR3 is made up of 15 amino acids. The junction had 4 bases not matched to a gene; V was cut back by 0 bases and J by 5 bases. Germline lookup yields CDR1 SGHNT and CDR2 YYREEE (reference sequence). Here the CDR3 reads CASSLGIAGHNEQFF. Here the CDR3 DNA reads TGTGCCAGCAGCTTGGGTATAGCGGGGCACAATGAGCAGTTCTTC. Full variable domain (outside the CDR3, taken from reference TRBV5-4 and TRBJ2-1): ETGVTQSPTHLIKTRGQQVTLRCSSQSGHNTVSWYQQALGQGPQFIFQYYREEENGRGNFPPRFSGLQFPNYSSELNVNALELDDSALYLCASSLGIAGHNEQFFGPGTRLTVL.

The J gene is TRBJ2-2, the V gene TRBV11-1, with D perhaps TRBD1 (6 bases). Trimming removed 5 bases from V and 7 bases from J, with 26 bases in between. The CDR3 has 18 residues. The germline CDR1 and CDR2 sequences are SGHAT and FQDESV (reference sequence). The CDR3 region has the DNA TGTGCCAGCAGCGTAAAGACCCTGGCAGGGGAAGCTATCGGGGAGCTGTTTTTT. Translation: CASSVKTLAGEAIGELFF.